This T cell receptor beta chain was sequenced in a study of blood T cell repertoires in COVID-19. Overall study: T cells, B-cell-depleted T cells, or PBMCs supplied cDNA or gDNA.

Some clones are missing from TCRdb's copy, which holds only in-frame ones; the method was immunoSEQ multiplex PCR. This table holds about 280,000 clones, approximately 86% found once. CDR3 size: 16 residues. Trimming at V came to 3 bases and at J to 1 base, leaving 4 bases not matched to a gene. Germline CDR1 and CDR2: LNHDA and SQIVND (reference sequence). This clone came up once. Sequenced: peripheral blood. V is TRBV19 and J is TRBJ1-1; 11 bases fit TRBD1. The TCR originated in a woman in her twenties or thirties who had recovered from COVID-19. CDR3 coding DNA: TGTGCCAGTAGTATCAGGGGGACAGGGGGGAACACTGAAGCTTTCTTT. Translation gives CASSIRGTGGNTEAFF.